These 18 T cell receptor beta chains originate from one sample sequenced in a study of blood T cell repertoires in COVID-19. The table came from immunoSEQ multiplex PCR; TCRdb's copy has only in-frame clones and leaves some out. The sample lists 200,000 to 250,000 clones; roughly 83% were seen once. Sequenced material: peripheral blood. The receptors were gathered from a woman older than 75 with COVID-19, enrolled during active disease.

The chain couples TRBV7-9 to TRBJ2-3; D not certain. CDR1 SEHNR and CDR2 FQNEAQ come from the germline V gene (reference sequence). Trimming removed 0 bases from V and 2 bases from J, with 12 bases in between. CDR3 length: 16 amino acids. Here the CDR3 DNA reads TGTGCCAGCAGCTTAGCCGTTTTACAGAACACAGATACGCAGTATTTT. Translation: CASSLAVLQNTDTQYF.

This clone was found a few times. The CDR3 DNA reads as TGCGCCAGCAGCTTGGGGAGAACTAATGAAAAACTGTTTTTT. This translates into CASSLGRTNEKLFF. V is TRBV5-1 and J is TRBJ1-4; no reliable D call. There are 14 residues in the CDR3. Germline V CDR1 and CDR2: SGHRS, YFSETQ. V lost 0 bases to trimming and J lost 1 base, with 4 bases between them.

This chain joins TRBV19 and TRBJ1-2, with 7 nucleotides matching TRBD1. Germline V gene data show CDR1 as LNHDA and CDR2 as SQIVND (reference sequence). The CDR3 contains 15 residues. The ends lost 7 bases at V and 4 bases at J; junction bases unmatched: 12. CDR3 amino acids: CASTTTGAAFYGYTF. The CDR3 DNA reads as TGTGCCAGTACCACCACAGGGGCCGCCTTCTATGGCTACACCTTC.

The V call is TRBV28, the J call TRBJ1-2, with D possibly being TRBD1 (6 bases). CDR1 is MDHEN, CDR2 SYDVKM, per germline. Trimming removed 6 bases at V and 3 bases at J, with 20 bases between. CDR3 length equals 16 residues. The CDR3 is CASRFPPTGKDYGYTF. Here the CDR3 DNA reads TGTGCCAGCAGGTTCCCCCCTACAGGGAAAGACTATGGCTACACCTTC.

The CDR3 region has the DNA TGCGCCAGCAGCCAAGGGGGAGGCAGCGAGAACACTGAAGCTTTCTTT. Translation gives CASSQGGGSENTEAFF. This chain joins TRBV4-1 and TRBJ1-1; D gene unclear. The germline gives CDR1 MGHRA, CDR2 YSYEKL. Trimming stripped 1 base from V and 1 base from J, with 13 bases between. This CDR3 is 16 amino acids long.

The gene calls are TRBV11-2 and TRBJ1-6, with 7 bases matching TRBD1. CDR1 is SGHAT, CDR2 FQNNGV, per germline. The V gene end was trimmed by 1 base and the J gene end by 10 bases; junction bases not matched to a gene: 4. The CDR3 runs 14 residues. In DNA form, the CDR3 reads TGTGCCAGCAGCTTAGCTTACAGGGGCTCACCCCTCCACTTT. Its translation: CASSLAYRGSPLHF.

This sequence joins TRBV7-9 and TRBJ2-4, with a possible D match to TRBD1 (5 bases). The V end was cut by 0 bases, the J end by 4 bases, with 7 bases between. The CDR3 contains 14 residues. Looked up from germline, CDR1 is SEHNR and CDR2 is FQNEAQ (reference sequence). CDR3 in amino acids: CASSLAGAKNIQYF. CDR3 bases: TGTGCCAGCAGCTTAGCAGGGGCGAAAAACATTCAGTACTTC.

The V call is TRBV7-9, the J call TRBJ1-3; no clear D gene. The CDR3 is 15 amino acids. V lost 3 bases, J lost 1 base, and 10 bases lay in between. CDR1 is SEHNR and CDR2 is FQNEAQ in the germline V gene (reference sequence). The CDR3 is CASSFPGSSGNTIYF. The CDR3 bases are TGTGCCAGCAGCTTTCCGGGGTCATCTGGAAACACCATATATTTT.

This clone was counted only a few times. CDR3 loop: CASSLNPAGGREQFF. As DNA, the CDR3 is TGTGCCAGCAGCTTAAACCCAGCGGGGGGAAGAGAGCAGTTCTTC. The chain links TRBV7-3 to TRBJ2-1, with 9 bases lining up with TRBD2. V dropped 1 base and J dropped 10; count of bases not matched to a gene: 8. The CDR3 loop spans 15 amino acids. CDR1 and CDR2 from the germline V gene are SGHTA and FQGTGA.

The V call is TRBV11-2, the J call TRBJ2-7; D call uncertain. This CDR3 contains 16 residues. Germline V gene lookup returns CDR1 SGHAT and CDR2 FQNNGV. With 0 bases removed from V and 7 bases from J, the gap between germline ends came to 19 bases. Here the CDR3 DNA reads TGTGCCAGCAGCTTAGATTTGGCCGGCAGCTCTAGGGAGCAGTACTTC. Encoded protein: CASSLDLAGSSREQYF. Filled out from reference TRBV11-2 and TRBJ2-7, the complete variable domain reads EAGVAQSPRYKIIEKRQSVAFWCNPISGHATLYWYQQILGQGPKLLIQFQNNGVVDDSQLPKDRFSAERLKGVDSTLKIQPAKLEDSAVYLCASSLDLAGSSREQYFGPGTRLTVT.

The V gene is TRBV29-1, the J gene TRBJ1-2, with TRBD1 matching over 7 bases. Per germline, CDR1 SQVTM and CDR2 ANQGSEA. The CDR3 loop spans 13 amino acids. J lost 2 bases, V lost 7 bases, and 7 bases had no gene match. CDR3 loop: CSAGQSGNYGYTF. For the CDR3, the DNA is TGCAGCGCGGGACAGAGCGGGAACTATGGCTACACCTTC.

This clone turned up a few times. The chain combines TRBV7-2 with TRBJ1-2; no clear D. The CDR3 is made up of 14 amino acids. The V gene lost 5 bases and the J gene lost 1 base, with 11 bases spanning the gap. Germline V lookup: CDR1 SGHTA, CDR2 FQGNSA. CDR3 residues: CASSPVLINYGYTF. DNA of the CDR3: TGTGCCAGCAGCCCCGTACTCATTAACTATGGCTACACCTTC.

This chain joins TRBV18 and TRBJ1-1; no reliable D call. CDR3 length equals 15 residues. V lost 0 bases and J lost 4, with 12 bases in between. CDR1 and CDR2 from the germline V gene are KGHSH and LQKENI. The CDR3 loop is CASSPPGGKTTEAFF. CDR3 DNA: TGTGCCAGCTCACCACCCGGAGGTAAGACCACTGAAGCTTTCTTT.

The chain joins TRBV2 to TRBJ2-2; D gene uncertain. Trimming left V 2 bases short and J 0 bases short, with 7 bases between. Germline V lookup: CDR1 SNHLY, CDR2 FYNNEI. The CDR3 contains 15 residues. The CDR3 nucleotides read TGTGCCAGCAGTGAACAGGTGGCGAACACCGGGGAGCTGTTTTTT. Translated, it gives CASSEQVANTGELFF.

This sequence joins TRBV7-3 and TRBJ2-7; D is possibly TRBD2 (5 bases). Germline CDR1 and CDR2: SGHTA and FQGTGA. CDR3 length equals 13 residues. Trimming removed 5 bases from V and 6 bases from J, with 14 bases in between. DNA for the CDR3: TGTGCCAGCAGCCTCCTTAGCGCCGGCGAGCAGTACTTC. Its translation: CASSLLSAGEQYF.

The chain is built from TRBV7-8 and TRBJ1-1, with a possible D match to TRBD1 (5 bases). CDR3 length equals 14 residues. Germline-derived CDR1 and CDR2 are SGHVS and FQNEAQ. The V end was cut by 5 bases, the J end by 0 bases, with 10 bases between. The CDR3 DNA follows: TGTGCCAGCAGCCCAATGACAGTGAACACTGAAGCTTTCTTT. Its protein is CASSPMTVNTEAFF.

J is TRBJ2-7 and V is TRBV6-2 or TRBV6-3; 8 nucleotides align to TRBD1. The CDR3 loop spans 14 amino acids. Germline V gene sequence: CDR1 MNHEY, CDR2 SVGEGT. V was clipped by 4 bases and J by 3 bases; unmatched bases: 5. The CDR3 region has the DNA TGTGCCAGCAGTTTACAGGGGGTGGTCTACGAGCAGTACTTC. It encodes CASSLQGVVYEQYF.

The rearrangement joins TRBV18 to TRBJ1-1, with D maybe TRBD1 (5 bases). This CDR3 comprises 17 residues. V shed 5 bases and J shed 1 base, with 20 bases lying between them. Germline loops: CDR1 KGHSH, CDR2 LQKENI. CDR3 sequence (DNA): TGTGCCAGCTCATCACAATCTCGTGTAGGACAGAACACTGAAGCTTTCTTT. This gives the protein CASSSQSRVGQNTEAFF.